Presented here are 14 T cell receptor beta chains from one specimen sequenced in a study of T-cell memory formation after mild COVID-19 (dated by TCRdb to the early 2020s). The receptor library was made with 5' RACE. For sequencing, an Illumina NovaSeq 6000 was employed. TCRdb ran its own pipeline on the public reads, namely fastp trimming at Q25 and MiXCR clone calling, and kept in-frame beta chains. Every distinct CDR3 protein forms one entry, paired with its most common genes and DNA. This sample lists roughly 200,000 distinct CDR3 sequences; 16% were detected once. Roughly 2.1% of the sample lies in the top ten. Sequencing input: PBMCs or a T cell subset sorted from them (not recorded which). The receptors stem from an adult woman who had mild COVID-19 (a few samples of this study predate the infection). The sample titles of this study are shuffled in the database, so cell type and time point are left out; the donor was told from shared clones.

The chain links TRBV20-1 to TRBJ1-1; D remains ambiguous. V was cut by 0 bases and J by 2 bases, with 19 bases left in between. CDR3 length equals 17 residues. CDR1 is DFQATT and CDR2 is SNEGSKA in the germline V gene (reference sequence). CDR3 residues: CSARDSRAGEGNTEAFF. CDR3 in DNA: TGCAGTGCTAGAGATAGTCGGGCAGGCGAAGGTAACACTGAAGCTTTCTTT.

The rearrangement uses TRBV24-1 and TRBJ2-1, with 10 positions matching TRBD1. With 0 bases clipped from V and 7 bases from J, the junction kept 2 bases outside the gene matches. CDR3 length: 15 amino acids. Germline CDR1 reads KGHDR; CDR2 reads SFDVKD. CDR3 amino acids: CATSDLGTGANEQFF. CDR3 sequence (DNA): TGTGCCACCAGTGATTTGGGGACAGGGGCGAATGAGCAGTTCTTC.

This clonotype was recorded a few times. V usage is TRBV6-5 and J usage is TRBJ1-1; TRBD1 matches 7 bases. CDR1 MNHEY and CDR2 SVGAGI come from the germline V gene. The CDR3 is 14 residues long. The junction had 4 bases not matched to a gene; V was cut back by 6 bases and J by 0 bases. CDR3 sequence: CASRRTGMNTEAFF. The CDR3 DNA follows: TGTGCCAGCAGGAGGACAGGCATGAACACTGAAGCTTTCTTT.

V and J are TRBV7-9 and TRBJ1-2, with a tentative D call TRBD1 (6 bases). Germline lookup yields CDR1 SEHNR and CDR2 FQNEAQ (reference sequence). This CDR3 comprises 13 residues. V was shortened by 3 bases and J by 6 bases, with 11 bases between the two germline ends. CDR3 in DNA: TGTGCCAGCAGCTTCGCGGGACAAAATGGCTACACCTTC. It translates to CASSFAGQNGYTF.

This clonotype showed up just a few times. This sequence joins TRBV6-5 and TRBJ2-5; TRBD2 matches 7 bases. Germline V gene sequence: CDR1 MNHEY, CDR2 SVGAGI. The junction had 8 bases not matched to a gene; V was cut back by 5 bases and J by 5 bases. This CDR3 spans 14 amino acids. CDR3 nucleotide sequence: TGTGCCAGCAGTCCAGGAGCGGGAAGGGAGACCCAGTACTTC. It translates to CASSPGAGRETQYF.

This sequence joins TRBV4-2 and TRBJ2-7; the match to TRBD1 covers 8 bases. After removal of 2 bases from V and 1 base from J, the junction contained 10 bases not matched to a gene. CDR3 size: 17 residues. The germline CDR1 and CDR2 sequences are LGHNA and YNFKEQ. The CDR3 coding sequence is TGTGCCAGCAGCCAACCTCGACGGACAGGGAAATCCTACGAGCAGTACTTC. It translates to CASSQPRRTGKSYEQYF.

CDR3 sequence (DNA): TGTGCCAGCAGTTACTCGGCCGGGTTCGTGGAAAAACTGTTTTTT. Protein sequence: CASSYSAGFVEKLFF. The chain recombines TRBV6-5 with TRBJ1-4, with D uncertain. Between the trimmed V and J ends, which lost 0 bases and 8 bases, there was a span of 13 bases. The CDR3 contains 15 residues. In germline, CDR1 is MNHEY, CDR2 SVGAGI.

The rearrangement joins TRBV19 to TRBJ1-5, with 7 bases fitting TRBD1. The germline CDR1 and CDR2 sequences are LNHDA and SQIVND (reference sequence). V shed 6 bases and J 1 base; nucleotides not matched to a gene: 12. The CDR3 length is 17 residues. The CDR3 spells CASSPSTGVGSNQPQHF. In nucleotides, the CDR3 is TGTGCCAGTAGCCCGAGTACAGGGGTCGGGAGCAATCAGCCCCAGCATTTT.

There are many counts of this clonotype. The V call is TRBV7-9, the J call TRBJ2-5, with 7 bases lining up with TRBD1. V was clipped by 4 bases and J by 2 bases; unmatched bases: 13. CDR3 length: 17 amino acids. Germline V gene lookup returns CDR1 SEHNR and CDR2 FQNEAQ (reference sequence). CDR3 in amino acids: CASSSWDRGRFQETQYF. The DNA for the CDR3 is TGTGCCAGCAGCTCCTGGGACAGAGGACGCTTTCAAGAGACCCAGTACTTC.

The chain links TRBV5-1 to TRBJ2-7; 8 bases align to TRBD1. The V and J ends lost 0 bases and 5 bases, in that order; junction bases with no gene match: 10. The germline gives CDR1 SGHRS, CDR2 YFSETQ. This CDR3 has 16 amino acids. CDR3 coding DNA: TGCGCCAGCAGCTTGGCCGGAACAGGGGGTCGCAACGAGCAGTACTTC. Protein product: CASSLAGTGGRNEQYF.

This clonotype occurred a few times. The chain carries TRBV5-1 and TRBJ2-3; D is unresolved. Per germline, CDR1 SGHRS and CDR2 YFSETQ. V dropped 0 bases and J dropped 0 bases, with 5 bases sitting between them. There are 14 residues in the CDR3. CDR3 coding DNA: TGCGCCAGCAGCTTGGTACGGAGCACAGATACGCAGTATTTT. Protein product: CASSLVRSTDTQYF.

This chain links TRBV5-1 with TRBJ1-2; perhaps TRBD1 as D (5 bases). The V and J ends lost 0 bases and 4 bases respectively, with 10 bases between them. The CDR3 consists of 14 residues. CDR1 and CDR2 (germline): SGHRS, YFSETQ. The CDR3 is CASSLGGDGYGYTF. CDR3 nucleotide sequence: TGCGCCAGCAGCTTGGGGGGGGACGGCTATGGCTACACCTTC.

The rearrangement links TRBV30 to TRBJ1-6; 7 nucleotides match TRBD1. CDR3 length: 15 residues. The germline gives CDR1 GTSNPN, CDR2 SVGIG (reference sequence). With V trimmed by 8 bases and J by 7 bases, 14 bases remained unmatched. The CDR3 is CAGTTGRLRNSPLHF. The CDR3 DNA follows: TGTGCCGGAACGACAGGGAGGCTCAGGAATTCACCCCTCCACTTT.

At least ten counts were recorded for this clonotype. The J gene is TRBJ2-1, the V gene TRBV6-2 or TRBV6-3, with TRBD1 matching over 10 bases. The V gene end was trimmed by 6 bases and the J gene end by 10 bases; junction bases not matched to a gene: 9. Germline lookup yields CDR1 MNHEY and CDR2 SVGEGT. The CDR3 sequence is 14 residues long. The CDR3 sequence: CASSPPGQGREQFF. DNA for the CDR3: TGTGCCAGCAGCCCGCCGGGACAGGGGAGGGAGCAGTTCTTC.